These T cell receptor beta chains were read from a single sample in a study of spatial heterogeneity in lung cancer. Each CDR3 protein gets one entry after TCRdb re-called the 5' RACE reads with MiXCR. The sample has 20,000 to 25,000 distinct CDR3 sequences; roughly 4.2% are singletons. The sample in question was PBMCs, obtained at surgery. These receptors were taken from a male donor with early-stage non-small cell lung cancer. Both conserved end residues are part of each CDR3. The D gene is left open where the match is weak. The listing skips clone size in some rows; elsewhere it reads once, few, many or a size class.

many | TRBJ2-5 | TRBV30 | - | TGTGCCTGGAGTAAAGAGACCCAGTACTTC | CAWSKETQYF
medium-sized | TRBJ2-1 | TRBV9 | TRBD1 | TGTGCCAGCAGCGCCAGGGGACAGGCTTACAATGAGCAGTTCTTC | CASSARGQAYNEQFF
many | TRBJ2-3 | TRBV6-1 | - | TGTGCCAGCAGTGAAGTACGGGCCACAGATACGCAGTATTTT | CASSEVRATDTQYF
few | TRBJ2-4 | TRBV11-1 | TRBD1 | TGTGCCAGCAGCTTTCATATCAGGGGGCGTCTAGCCAAAAACATTCAGTACTTC | CASSFHIRGRLAKNIQYF
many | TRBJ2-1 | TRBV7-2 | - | TGTGCCAGCAGCCCCGAGGCCGGTTCCTACAATGAGCAGTTCTTC | CASSPEAGSYNEQFF
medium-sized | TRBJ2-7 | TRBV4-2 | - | TGTGCCAGCAGCCAAGATCCGGCTTCACCCTACGAGCAGTACTTC | CASSQDPASPYEQYF
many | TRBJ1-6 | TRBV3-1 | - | TGTGCCAGCAGAGAGATTTCGGGCAATTCACCCCTCCACTTT | CASREISGNSPLHF
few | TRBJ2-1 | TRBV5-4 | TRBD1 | TGTGCCAGCAGTCTACAGGGGACCTACAATGAGCAGTTCTTC | CASSLQGTYNEQFF
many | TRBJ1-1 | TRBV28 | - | TGTGCCAGCATAAAACACGGTGACACTGAAGCTTTCTTT | CASIKHGDTEAFF
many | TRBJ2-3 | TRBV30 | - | TGTGCCTGGTCCCTCGGGACATCAAGTTTTAGCACAGATACGCAGTATTTT | CAWSLGTSSFSTDTQYF
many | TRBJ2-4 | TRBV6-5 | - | TGTGCCAGCACTGATCTTAGAGTTGCCAAAAACATTCAGTACTTC | CASTDLRVAKNIQYF
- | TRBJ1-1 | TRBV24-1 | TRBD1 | TGTGCCACCAGTGAGTCAGACAGGGGGCTTACTGAAGCTTTCTTT | CATSESDRGLTEAFF
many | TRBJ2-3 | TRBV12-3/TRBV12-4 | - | TGTGCCAGCAGGGAACTGGGGCCCACAGATACGCAGTATTTT | CASRELGPTDTQYF
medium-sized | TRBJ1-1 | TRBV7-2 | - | TGTGCCAGCAGCTTAGGACAGAACACTGAAGCTTTCTTT | CASSLGQNTEAFF